This T cell receptor beta chain originates from a study of OX40 agonist ivuxolimab in advanced cancers. Turning to the study itself: An agonistic anti-OX40 (CD134) antibody, ivuxolimab, was used to treat the patients. Across the patients, intravenous ivuxolimab was delivered every 2 weeks at 0.01 to 10 mg/kg. The study enrolled dose-escalation patients with hepatocellular carcinoma, melanoma, renal cell or head and neck cancer. Aged roughly 23 to 85 with a mean of 60 years, they were approximately 79% male.

Trimming took 2 bases from V and 4 from J, leaving 13 bases between them. The CDR3 sequence is 15 residues long. Germline V gene sequence: CDR1 SGHNT, CDR2 YENEEA. The data were produced by immunoSEQ multiplex PCR, yet TCRdb's version contains in-frame clones alone and is incomplete. The sample lists 35,000 or so clones; about 80% were seen once. This clonotype originated in an adult with an advanced solid tumor such as melanoma, head and neck, liver or kidney cancer. The material sequenced was CD4+ or CD8+ T cells sorted from blood, taken in a trial of the OX40 agonist ivuxolimab. The genes are TRBV11-3 and TRBJ2-3; D not resolved. CDR3 protein: CASSLSLNRPDTQYF. The CDR3 DNA sequence: TGTGCCAGCAGCTTATCTCTAAACCGGCCAGATACGCAGTATTTT.